One and the same sample provided the 20 T cell receptor beta chains below, sequenced in a study of shared clonotypes between healthy human individuals. Measured with immunoSEQ multiplex PCR; TCRdb has only the in-frame clones, and not every one. The sample consists of millions of clones, 90% to 95% of them appearing once. In the naive CD8 group, cells lacked CD45RO and were positively selected for CCR7, so terminally differentiated effector memory CD45RA+ cells were left out. Input material: naive CD8+ T cells from PBMCs. These receptors were taken from a young man in good health. Some clones in this sample may be carry-over from other donors' samples.

This clone is a singleton in its sample. The V call is TRBV27, the J call TRBJ1-1; TRBD1 matches at 8 bases. This CDR3 contains 14 residues. Per the germline V gene, CDR1 is MNHEY and CDR2 is SMNVEV (reference sequence). V shed 5 bases and J 5 bases; nucleotides not matched to a gene: 7. The CDR3 DNA reads as TGTGCCAGCAGTCCCGGGACAGGTCAGACTGAAGCTTTCTTT. The encoded protein is CASSPGTGQTEAFF.

This chain connects TRBV11-2 to TRBJ2-5; weak D call: TRBD2 (6 bases). V was trimmed by 1 base and J by 0 bases, leaving 6 bases between them. Germline V gene sequence: CDR1 SGHAT, CDR2 FQNNGV. The CDR3 is 14 residues long. Written as DNA, the CDR3 is TGTGCCAGCAGCTTAGTAGCGGACCAAGAGACCCAGTACTTC. Protein sequence: CASSLVADQETQYF.

This chain uses TRBV7-8 with TRBJ2-7; 7 bases agree with TRBD2. Germline-derived CDR1 and CDR2 are SGHVS and FQNEAQ. The V gene end was trimmed by 5 bases and the J gene end by 5 bases; junction bases not matched to a gene: 15. The CDR3 runs to 16 residues. This CDR3 is CASSPSRIAGFNEQYF. CDR3 DNA sequence: TGTGCCAGCAGCCCTTCGCGAATAGCGGGCTTCAACGAGCAGTACTTC. The variable domain in full, with the rest retrieved from reference TRBV7-8 and TRBJ2-7, is GAGVSQSPRYKVAKRGQDVALRCDPISGHVSLFWYQQALGQGPEFLTYFQNEAQLDKSGLPSDRFFAERPEGSVSTLKIQRTQQEDSAVYLCASSPSRIAGFNEQYFGPGTRLTVT.

The chain couples TRBV27 to TRBJ2-1; 12 nucleotides align to TRBD2. V lost 6 bases and J lost 0; bases outside the gene matches: 6. In germline, CDR1 is MNHEY, CDR2 SMNVEV (reference sequence). CDR3 length: 17 residues. CDR3 amino acids: CASSYRLAGASYNEQFF. For the CDR3, the DNA is TGTGCCAGCAGCTATAGACTAGCGGGAGCCTCCTACAATGAGCAGTTCTTC.

The rearrangement joins TRBV25-1 to TRBJ2-5, with 11 nucleotides matching TRBD2. The CDR3 is made up of 16 amino acids. Trimming at V came to 4 bases and at J to 6 bases, leaving 10 bases not matched to a gene. CDR1 and CDR2 (germline): MGHDK, SYGVNS. The CDR3 nucleotides are TGTGCCAGCAGTGGCCCCGGGACTAGCGGCGGGAAGACCCAGTACTTC. It translates to CASSGPGTSGGKTQYF.

V is TRBV7-9 and J is TRBJ2-1; TRBD2 matches 8 bases. V lost 5 bases, J lost 9 bases, and 6 bases stayed unmatched. CDR1 and CDR2 from the germline V gene are SEHNR and FQNEAQ (reference sequence). The CDR3 is 13 residues long. In DNA form, the CDR3 reads TGTGCCAGCAGCCTTCCCCGGGGGGGTGAGCAGTTCTTC. Protein sequence: CASSLPRGGEQFF.

The V and J genes are TRBV2 and TRBJ2-7; TRBD2 matches at 9 bases. Germline CDR1 is SNHLY and CDR2 is FYNNEI. The V segment lost 6 bases and the J segment 2 bases; nucleotides outside the gene matches: 11. The CDR3 totals 16 residues. In nucleotides, the CDR3 is TGTGCCAGCAGGGACTTAGCGGGAGAAATTACCTACGAGCAGTACTTC. The encoded protein is CASRDLAGEITYEQYF.

CDR3 sequence: CASSLDSQEQYF. The DNA of the CDR3 is TGTGCCAGCAGCTTAGATAGCCAAGAGCAGTACTTC. V usage is TRBV11-2 and J usage is TRBJ2-7; D remains unclear. The V end lost 0 bases, the J end lost 7 bases, and 7 bases lay between the germline ends. Per germline, CDR1 SGHAT and CDR2 FQNNGV. The CDR3 length is 12 residues.

The rearrangement joins TRBV6-1 to TRBJ2-1; weak D call: TRBD2 (6 bases). V gave up 2 bases and J gave up 8 bases, with 19 bases separating them. CDR1 is MNHNS and CDR2 is SASEGT in the germline V gene. The CDR3 length is 16 residues. The DNA of the CDR3 is TGTGCCAGCAGTGAATGGAGGGAGCACCCCCCCGATGAGCAGTTCTTC. As protein: CASSEWREHPPDEQFF.

The chain couples TRBV19 to TRBJ1-5, with D perhaps TRBD1 (5 bases). CDR1 and CDR2 from the germline V gene are LNHDA and SQIVND (reference sequence). This CDR3 spans 14 amino acids. V dropped 2 bases and J dropped 4 bases, with 9 bases sitting between them. Written as DNA, the CDR3 is TGTGCCAGTAGTATATGGGGGTGGAATCAGCCCCAGCATTTT. Amino acid sequence: CASSIWGWNQPQHF. Supplemented by reference TRBV19 and TRBJ1-5, the full variable domain reads DGGITQSPKYLFRKEGQNVTLSCEQNLNHDAMYWYRQDPGQGLRLIYYSQIVNDFQKGDIAEGYSVSREKKESFPLTVTSAQKNPTAFYLCASSIWGWNQPQHFGDGTRLSIL.

The V gene is TRBV27, the J gene TRBJ2-7; no firm D call. Trimming left V 5 bases short and J 2 bases short, with 13 bases between. This CDR3 comprises 14 residues. The V gene's germline CDR1 is MNHEY and CDR2 SMNVEV (reference sequence). The CDR3 sequence: CASSGRTSTYEQYF. The CDR3 coding sequence is TGTGCCAGCAGTGGTCGGACGTCCACCTACGAGCAGTACTTC.

This clone was seen only once. V and J are TRBV28 and TRBJ2-7; 9 bases fit TRBD1. Germline V gives CDR1 MDHEN, CDR2 SYDVKM. The CDR3 sequence is 17 residues long. J gave up 4 bases and V 2 bases, and 12 bases lay outside the gene matches. The CDR3: CASSLLQGQGVEYEQYF. CDR3 DNA: TGTGCCAGCAGTTTACTCCAGGGACAGGGCGTGGAATACGAGCAGTACTTC.

The chain couples TRBV19 to TRBJ2-3, with D maybe TRBD2 (6 bases). Per germline, CDR1 LNHDA and CDR2 SQIVND (reference sequence). V lost 8 bases to trimming and J lost 4 bases, with 16 bases between them. The CDR3 has 14 residues. The CDR3 protein is CASEEGDWADTQYF. DNA for the CDR3: TGTGCCAGTGAGGAGGGCGACTGGGCAGATACGCAGTATTTT. The full variable domain, in which reference TRBV19 and TRBJ2-3 provide the parts outside the CDR3, is DGGITQSPKYLFRKEGQNVTLSCEQNLNHDAMYWYRQDPGQGLRLIYYSQIVNDFQKGDIAEGYSVSREKKESFPLTVTSAQKNPTAFYLCASEEGDWADTQYFGPGTRLTVL.

Concerning this clone: The sample holds other DNA sequences that translate to the same CDR3. CDR3 loop: CASSPRLAGYTGELFF. CDR3 sequence (DNA): TGTGCCAGCAGCCCGCGGCTAGCGGGGTACACCGGGGAGCTGTTTTTT. This rearrangement joins TRBV7-2 to TRBJ2-2, with 9 positions matching TRBD2. V dropped 5 bases and J dropped 3; count of bases not matched to a gene: 7. CDR1 is SGHTA, CDR2 FQGNSA, per germline. The CDR3 covers 16 residues.

The chain employs TRBV4-1 and TRBJ2-2; TRBD1 matches at 7 bases. There are 15 residues in the CDR3. Germline-derived CDR1 and CDR2 are MGHRA and YSYEKL. Trimming cost V 2 bases and J 11 bases; bases outside gene matches: 11. For the CDR3, the DNA is TGCGCCAGCAGCCAACCTCCGAAGAGGGACAGTGAGCTGTTTTTT. As protein: CASSQPPKRDSELFF.

The J gene is TRBJ2-1, the V gene TRBV23-1; D is unclear. TRBV23-1 belongs to the ORF category, with a function that is uncertain. The V end was cut by 9 bases, the J end by 8 bases, with 8 bases between. This CDR3 comprises 10 residues. The CDR3 region is CARVWDEQFF. For the CDR3, the DNA is TGCGCCAGGGTGTGGGATGAGCAGTTCTTC.

Turning to this clone: Other nucleotide sequences in the sample specify the same CDR3. The chain couples TRBV19 to TRBJ2-2; 12 bases agree with TRBD2. Trimming removed 5 bases from V and 4 bases from J; junction bases left unmatched: 5. From germline, CDR1 is LNHDA and CDR2 SQIVND (reference sequence). The CDR3 runs to 16 residues. Written as DNA, the CDR3 is TGTGCCAGTAGTGCCCTAGCGGGAGGGCCCACCGGGGAGCTGTTTTTT. Its protein is CASSALAGGPTGELFF. The whole variable domain, filled in from reference TRBV19 and TRBJ2-2, reads DGGITQSPKYLFRKEGQNVTLSCEQNLNHDAMYWYRQDPGQGLRLIYYSQIVNDFQKGDIAEGYSVSREKKESFPLTVTSAQKNPTAFYLCASSALAGGPTGELFFGEGSRLTVL.

Notes on this clone: Distinct nucleotide sequences in the sample also encode this CDR3. The V call is TRBV19, the J call TRBJ2-7; 9 positions agree with TRBD2. The CDR3 extends over 13 amino acids. V lost 6 bases, J lost 4 bases, and 4 bases stayed unmatched. Germline V gene sequence: CDR1 LNHDA, CDR2 SQIVND (reference sequence). CDR3 sequence: CASRDSGSYEQYF. For the CDR3, the DNA is TGTGCCAGTAGAGATAGCGGGAGTTACGAGCAGTACTTC. The full variable domain, rest sourced from reference TRBV19 and TRBJ2-7, is DGGITQSPKYLFRKEGQNVTLSCEQNLNHDAMYWYRQDPGQGLRLIYYSQIVNDFQKGDIAEGYSVSREKKESFPLTVTSAQKNPTAFYLCASRDSGSYEQYFGPGTRLTVT.

This clone was seen just once. For the CDR3, the DNA is TGTGCCAGCAGCTTGCCTAGCAGATCCAATGAGCAGTTCTTC. Translation: CASSLPSRSNEQFF. J is TRBJ2-1 and V is TRBV13; D is possibly TRBD2 (5 bases). Germline lookup yields CDR1 PRHDT and CDR2 FYEKMQ (reference sequence). The CDR3 loop spans 14 amino acids. V was pared by 3 bases and J by 6 bases, with 12 bases between.

This clone showed up just once. V gene TRBV10-3 combines with J gene TRBJ2-2; D ambiguous. CDR3 size: 17 residues. Between the trimmed V and J ends, which lost 0 bases and 1 base, there was a span of 12 bases. Germline CDR1 and CDR2: ENHRY and SYGVKD. The CDR3, as DNA: TGTGCCATCAGTGAGTCTTTGAAAAGCCAGAACACCGGGGAGCTGTTTTTT. It yields the protein CAISESLKSQNTGELFF.